One and the same sample provided the 30 T cell receptor beta chains below, sequenced in a study of beta chain features in type 1 diabetes. The whole isolated RNA underwent reverse transcription, so sequencing captured expressed TCRB transcripts. Sequenced by immunoSEQ multiplex PCR; TCRdb stores in-frame clones only, minus some. The sample contains about 340,000 clones, 7.5% to 9% of which appear only once. The specimen sequenced was central memory CD4+ T cells from blood. All receptors come from a woman between 18 and 29 years old in good health.

The V call is TRBV5-1, the J call TRBJ2-7; TRBD1 matches at 9 bases. The CDR3 length is 13 residues. Germline assignment: CDR1 SGHRS and CDR2 YFSETQ. With V trimmed by 7 bases and J by 2 bases, 4 bases remained unmatched. The CDR3: CASGTGSTYEQYF. In DNA form, the CDR3 reads TGCGCCAGCGGGACAGGGAGTACCTACGAGCAGTACTTC.

The table lists this clone with many counts. This chain uses TRBV4-3 with TRBJ2-1, with 9 bases identical to TRBD2. Germline CDR1 LGHNA, CDR2 YSLEER. The V segment lost 3 bases and the J segment 8 bases; nucleotides outside the gene matches: 8. This CDR3 has 15 residues. Here the CDR3 DNA reads TGCGCCAGCAGCCAGAGGCGGGAGGGCCGCGATGAGCAGTTCTTC. Translated, it gives CASSQRREGRDEQFF.

Many counts were recorded for this clone. This same CDR3 is encoded by further DNA sequences in the sample. The chain recombines TRBV18 with TRBJ2-5; no clear D gene. The CDR3 consists of 14 residues. Germline V lookup: CDR1 KGHSH, CDR2 LQKENI. Trimming took 0 bases from V and 3 from J, leaving 8 bases between them. As DNA, the CDR3 is TGTGCCAGCTCACCACCGTCTGGGAAAGAGACCCAGTACTTC. Translating it yields CASSPPSGKETQYF.

There are many counts of this clone. This sequence joins TRBV11-2 and TRBJ1-2; D is possibly TRBD1 (5 bases). Trimming stripped 5 bases from V and 3 bases from J, with 22 bases between. The CDR3 spans 17 residues. Germline values: CDR1 SGHAT, CDR2 FQNNGV. CDR3 sequence (DNA): TGTGCCAGCAGCGTACTCCGCGGGGGGAGTAGGGACTATGGCTACACCTTC. It specifies CASSVLRGGSRDYGYTF.

Turning to this clone: This CDR3 is also generated by other DNA sequences in the sample. This chain joins TRBV7-2 and TRBJ2-7; no clear D gene. The CDR3 totals 11 residues. CDR1 and CDR2 from the germline V gene are SGHTA and FQGNSA. V was pared by 2 bases and J by 4 bases, with 3 bases between. CDR3 protein: CASSLRYEQYF. CDR3 sequence (DNA): TGTGCCAGCAGCTTACGTTACGAGCAGTACTTC.

This clone was picked up a small number of times. This chain joins TRBV18 and TRBJ2-2, with unresolved D. Germline CDR1 reads KGHSH; CDR2 reads LQKENI. The V end lost 3 bases, the J end lost 3 bases, and 8 bases lay between the germline ends. There are 14 residues in the CDR3. The CDR3 nucleotides are TGTGCCAGCTCACCCTCCAGCGACACCGGGGAGCTGTTTTTT. This codes for CASSPSSDTGELFF. Full variable domain (outside the CDR3, taken from reference TRBV18 and TRBJ2-2): NAGVMQNPRHLVRRRGQEARLRCSPMKGHSHVYWYRQLPEEGLKFMVYLQKENIIDESGMPKERFSAEFPKEGPSILRIQQVVRGDSAAYFCASSPSSDTGELFFGEGSRLTVL.

This clone showed up just a few times. The chain couples TRBV7-8 to TRBJ2-1; D is unclear. The V gene lost 6 bases and the J gene lost 0 bases, with 9 bases spanning the gap. Germline-derived CDR1 and CDR2 are SGHVS and FQNEAQ. The CDR3 is made up of 14 amino acids. The CDR3 region is CASRPSYSYNEQFF. The DNA for the CDR3 is TGTGCCAGCAGACCCTCCTACTCCTACAATGAGCAGTTCTTC.

V and J are TRBV5-4 and TRBJ2-7; 12 bases align to TRBD2. CDR3 size: 18 residues. Germline-derived CDR1 and CDR2 are SGHNT and YYREEE (reference sequence). V lost 4 bases, J lost 1 base, and 12 bases stayed unmatched. The CDR3 region has the DNA TGTGCCAGCAGCCAAGCTTCGCTAGCGGGAGGGCGGTCCTACGAGCAGTACTTC. The encoded protein is CASSQASLAGGRSYEQYF.

This clone turned up a few times. One junction end does not reproduce the germline sequence, and a read error may be involved. J is TRBJ2-3 and V is TRBV7-7; 9 positions agree with TRBD2. Germline V gene sequence: CDR1 SSHAT, CDR2 FNYEAQ (reference sequence). The CDR3 loop spans 15 amino acids. This CDR3 is CASSAGTSRTDTQYF. The CDR3 bases are TGTGCTAGCAGCGCCGGGACTAGCCGCACAGATACGCAGTATTTT.

The CDR3 nucleotides are TGTGCCAGCAGCGTAGATAATCGGGACCGCACAGATACGCAGTATTTT. Translating gives CASSVDNRDRTDTQYF. V and J are TRBV9 and TRBJ2-3; D is perhaps TRBD1 or TRBD2 (5 bases each). The germline V and J ends were trimmed by 0 bases and 1 base, with 12 bases remaining between them. CDR3 size: 16 residues. Germline CDR1 reads SGDLS; CDR2 reads YYNGEE.

This rearrangement joins TRBV18 to TRBJ2-3; D tentatively reads TRBD1 or TRBD2 (5 bases each). The V end lost 2 bases, the J end lost 6 bases, and 21 bases lay between the germline ends. CDR1 KGHSH and CDR2 LQKENI come from the germline V gene. The CDR3 extends over 17 amino acids. The CDR3 sequence: CASSPSIGTGNIDTQYF. CDR3 bases: TGTGCCAGCTCACCATCGATCGGGACGGGTAATATTGATACGCAGTATTTT.

This clone appeared a few times. The gene calls are TRBV15 and TRBJ1-2, with 7 bases lining up with TRBD1. This CDR3 spans 17 amino acids. Per germline, CDR1 LNHNV and CDR2 YYDKDF (reference sequence). V trimming: 8 bases; J trimming: 0 bases; junction bases outside the gene matches: 15. DNA of the CDR3: TGTGCCACCGCCCGTACCGGGACAGAGGGGACTAACTATGGCTACACCTTC. It is translated as CATARTGTEGTNYGYTF.

This clone has only a few counts. This chain uses TRBV28 with TRBJ2-7; 7 bases are shared with TRBD2. The CDR3 runs to 21 residues. J lost 5 bases, V lost 7 bases, and 32 bases had no gene match. The germline gives CDR1 MDHEN, CDR2 SYDVKM. CDR3 protein: CASNPVYALKGTGRFDDEQYF. The DNA for the CDR3 is TGTGCCAGCAATCCCGTCTATGCTCTCAAGGGGACCGGGAGGTTTGACGACGAGCAGTACTTC.

This clone was seen a few times. This chain joins TRBV9 and TRBJ1-1; 8 nucleotides align to TRBD1. After removal of 3 bases from V and 6 bases from J, the junction contained 7 bases not matched to a gene. The CDR3 has 14 amino acids. Germline V CDR1 and CDR2: SGDLS, YYNGEE. CDR3 residues: CASSDRQGSAEAFF. The CDR3 nucleotides are TGTGCCAGCAGCGATAGACAGGGGAGTGCTGAAGCTTTCTTT.

This clone was recorded many times. The J gene is TRBJ2-4, the V gene TRBV7-2; 8 bases fit TRBD2. The CDR3 runs to 16 residues. Germline trimming cut 5 bases from V and 9 bases from J; bases unmatched to any gene: 15. Germline V lookup: CDR1 SGHTA, CDR2 FQGNSA. CDR3 in DNA: TGTGCCAGCAGCCAAGACTCCGGGACTAGGAGTTCCATTCAGTACTTC. Translated: CASSQDSGTRSSIQYF.

The V call is TRBV7-2, the J call TRBJ2-7; 11 nucleotides line up with TRBD1. Per germline, CDR1 SGHTA and CDR2 FQGNSA. V lost 4 bases and J lost 6; bases outside the gene matches: 14. This CDR3 is 17 amino acids long. The CDR3 region is CASSSRAGGQGVSEQYF. The CDR3 DNA follows: TGTGCCAGCAGCTCCAGGGCCGGGGGACAGGGGGTGAGCGAGCAGTACTTC.

This clone has only a few counts. The chain has TRBV25-1 and TRBJ2-5, with no clear D. Trimming left V 4 bases short and J 1 base short, with 4 bases between. The germline V gene encodes CDR1 MGHDK and CDR2 SYGVNS. The CDR3 length is 12 residues. The CDR3 reads CASSASQETQYF. In nucleotides, the CDR3 is TGTGCCAGCAGTGCATCCCAAGAGACCCAGTACTTC.

The table lists this clone with a few counts. V is TRBV29-1 and J is TRBJ2-2; the match to TRBD2 covers 11 bases. Germline CDR1 is SQVTM and CDR2 is ANQGSEA. The CDR3 covers 15 residues. The trim removed 8 bases at V and 5 bases at J, leaving 10 bases unmatched. Here the CDR3 DNA reads TGCAGCTACTCGTTGCGGACTAGCGGGACCGGGGAGCTGTTTTTT. Translated, it gives CSYSLRTSGTGELFF.

Comments on this clone: Other nucleotide sequences from this sample produce the same CDR3. CDR3 in DNA: TGTGCCAGCAGCCCGTCTGGTAATGAGCAGTTCTTC. This gives the protein CASSPSGNEQFF. The V and J genes are TRBV7-2 and TRBJ2-1, with unresolved D. V lost 5 bases and J lost 7, with 9 bases in between. CDR1 SGHTA and CDR2 FQGNSA come from the germline V gene. The CDR3 covers 12 residues.

The rearrangement links TRBV2 to TRBJ1-2, with 9 bases aligning to TRBD1. CDR3 length: 11 amino acids. Germline V gene data show CDR1 as SNHLY and CDR2 as FYNNEI. This chain's CDR3 is CARGTGRGYTF. The DNA for the CDR3 is TGTGCGAGAGGGACAGGGCGAGGCTACACCTTC.

This clone was observed a handful of times. The chain uses TRBV7-2 and TRBJ2-7; D possibly matches TRBD1 or TRBD2 (5 bases each). Germline V gene sequence: CDR1 SGHTA, CDR2 FQGNSA. The CDR3 is 15 amino acids. Trimming removed 5 bases from V and 7 bases from J, with 21 bases in between. DNA for the CDR3: TGTGCCAGCAGCCCGGCAGGGAGTACAAAAGTAGAGCAGTACTTC. Its translation: CASSPAGSTKVEQYF.

This chain joins TRBV6-6 and TRBJ2-7, with 8 nucleotides matching TRBD2. J was trimmed by 1 base and V by 0 bases; bases with no gene match: 5. The CDR3 totals 16 residues. Germline V gene data show CDR1 as MNHNY and CDR2 as SVGAGI (reference sequence). CDR3 loop: CASSYSGSGGSYEQYF. Written as DNA, the CDR3 is TGTGCCAGCAGTTACTCGGGGAGCGGGGGTTCCTACGAGCAGTACTTC.

This clone was picked up many times. V is TRBV18 and J is TRBJ1-2; TRBD1 agrees at 7 bases. Per germline, CDR1 KGHSH and CDR2 LQKENI. The ends lost 3 bases at V and 5 bases at J; junction bases unmatched: 6. This CDR3 is built from 14 residues. The CDR3 is CASSPDLTGYGYTF. The CDR3 DNA sequence: TGTGCCAGCTCACCTGACCTGACAGGGTATGGCTACACCTTC.

In this sample, this clone turned up a few times. This sequence joins TRBV7-9 and TRBJ2-3, with 8 bases matching TRBD2. The CDR3 runs 16 residues. V lost 4 bases and J lost 2; bases outside the gene matches: 8. CDR1 is SEHNR and CDR2 is FQNEAQ in the germline V gene (reference sequence). In DNA form, the CDR3 reads TGTGCCAGCAGCTCCCGCGGTAGCGGGGTCACAGATACGCAGTATTTT. It encodes CASSSRGSGVTDTQYF.

This clone was seen a few times. This chain links TRBV7-8 with TRBJ1-3; perhaps TRBD1 as D (5 bases). V dropped 2 bases and J dropped 7 bases, with 18 bases sitting between them. Germline V gene sequence: CDR1 SGHVS, CDR2 FQNEAQ. The CDR3 consists of 16 residues. CDR3 protein: CASSLWSGITSNTIYF. DNA for the CDR3: TGTGCCAGCAGCTTATGGTCAGGGATAACTAGCAACACCATATATTTT.

The sample holds a few counts of this clone. This chain connects TRBV5-6 to TRBJ2-7; 8 bases align to TRBD1. The CDR3 spans 15 residues. With V trimmed by 4 bases and J by 3 bases, 9 bases remained unmatched. The germline V gene encodes CDR1 SGHDT and CDR2 YYEEEE. The CDR3 sequence is CASSLTGTGYYEQYF. Here the CDR3 DNA reads TGTGCCAGCAGCCTTACCGGGACAGGTTACTACGAGCAGTACTTC.

This clone was detected many times. CDR3 sequence (DNA): TGTGCCACCAGCAGAGCCAGGGGGCTCGATTTGCTGTTTTTT. It is translated as CATSRARGLDLLFF. The chain has TRBV15 and TRBJ2-2, with 8 bases matching TRBD1. V lost 1 base and J lost 13; bases outside the gene matches: 8. The V gene's germline CDR1 is LNHNV and CDR2 YYDKDF (reference sequence). This CDR3 has 14 residues. Combining the CDR3 with reference TRBV15 and TRBJ2-2 gives the whole variable domain DAMVIQNPRYQVTQFGKPVTLSCSQTLNHNVMYWYQQKSSQAPKLLFHYYDKDFNNEADTPDNFQSRRPNTSFCFLDIRSPGLGDTAMYLCATSRARGLDLLFFGEGSRLTVL.

This clone was recorded a few times. The chain is built from TRBV4-2 and TRBJ2-7, with D unresolved. The J call may be faulty, since TRBJ2-5 better matches the DNA end. Germline V lookup: CDR1 LGHNA, CDR2 YNFKEQ. The CDR3 covers 14 residues. CDR3 sequence reads: CASSRYLVGETQYF. Written as DNA, the CDR3 is TGTGCCAGCAGCCGTTACTTGGTGGGCGAGACCCAGTACTTC.

This clone was seen repeatedly, ten times or more. The chain recombines TRBV7-2 with TRBJ1-5; 7 bases line up with TRBD1. With V trimmed by 4 bases and J by 3 bases, 6 bases remained unmatched. In germline, CDR1 is SGHTA, CDR2 FQGNSA. The CDR3 is made up of 15 amino acids. CDR3 protein: CASSSVTGFNQPQHF. The CDR3 DNA reads as TGTGCCAGCAGCTCAGTGACAGGGTTCAATCAGCCCCAGCATTTT.

In regard to this clone: Given a much more abundant clone one base away, this may be a read error. This chain links TRBV11-3 with TRBJ2-3; 9 bases line up with TRBD2. CDR3 length: 14 amino acids. The V gene end was trimmed by 5 bases and the J gene end by 5 bases; junction bases not matched to a gene: 5. Germline CDR1 is SGHNT and CDR2 is YENEEA. The CDR3 loop reads CASSPGLAGDTQYF. In DNA form, the CDR3 reads TGTGCCAGCAGCCCGGGACTAGCTGGAGATACGCAGTATTTT.